This is a list of T cell receptor beta chains from one sample in a study of sequential checkpoint blockade in melanoma. Sequencing was performed with immunoSEQ multiplex PCR; in TCRdb, only in-frame clones are kept and a portion is missing. The data show more than 9,000 clones, with approximately 67% seen just once and more than 25% held by the top ten. The material was CD8+ T cells sorted from blood (inferred from file names), obtained from a patient given nivolumab and ipilimumab in sequence. The receptors were gathered from a human donor with melanoma. The CDR3 runs from the conserved cysteine through the conserved F or W. The order of the fields is V gene, D gene, clone size, J gene, CDR3 protein, CDR3 DNA. The D gene is left open where the match is weak. Not every row has a clone size; where given, it reads once, few, many or a size class.

TRBV7-7	-	-	TRBJ2-5	CASSLVQVETQYF	TGTGCTAGCAGCTTAGTACAAGTGGAGACCCAGTACTTC
TRBV7-2	-	-	TRBJ1-1	CASSFPDTEAFF	TGTGCCAGCAGCTTCCCGGACACTGAAGCTTTCTTT
TRBV19	TRBD1	-	TRBJ2-7	CASNPDRDSYEQYF	TGTGCCAGTAACCCGGACAGGGACTCCTACGAGCAGTACTTC
TRBV6-5	TRBD2	few	TRBJ2-1	CASSYSSGGSYNEQFF	TGTGCCAGCAGTTACTCCTCGGGGGGGTCCTACAATGAGCAGTTCTTC
TRBV27	TRBD1	once	TRBJ2-5	CASSSRQGQETQYF	TGTGCCAGCAGTTCCCGACAGGGCCAGGAGACCCAGTACTTC
TRBV7-9	TRBD1	-	TRBJ2-7	CASSYRLGQTYEQYF	TGTGCCAGCAGCTATCGACTGGGACAGACCTACGAGCAGTACTTC
TRBV10-3	-	few	TRBJ2-2	CAISLTGDTGELFF	TGTGCCATCAGTTTGACAGGCGACACCGGGGAGCTGTTTTTT
TRBV5-6	-	once	TRBJ1-2	CASSPDTYGYTF	TGTGCCAGCAGCCCGGACACCTATGGCTACACCTTC
TRBV7-2	-	-	TRBJ2-3	CASSLALGRDTQYF	TGTGCCAGCAGCTTAGCGCTGGGCCGAGATACGCAGTATTTT
TRBV4-3	TRBD1	few	TRBJ2-2	CASSQEGGAGELFF	TGCGCCAGCAGCCAAGAAGGGGGCGCCGGGGAGCTGTTTTTT
TRBV7-2	TRBD2	once	TRBJ2-7	CASSNPSGPYEQYF	TGTGCCAGCAGCAACCCTAGCGGACCCTACGAGCAGTACTTC
TRBV6-1	TRBD2	-	TRBJ2-7	CASSELTSGLYEQYF	TGTGCCAGCAGTGAATTGACTAGCGGTCTGTACGAGCAGTACTTC
TRBV4-3	TRBD1	-	TRBJ2-7	CASSPTDRASSYEQYF	TGCGCCAGCAGCCCAACGGACAGGGCAAGCTCCTACGAGCAGTACTTC
TRBV5-1	-	-	TRBJ2-7	CASSLIGAEAGQYF	TGCGCCAGCAGCTTGATAGGGGCAGAGGCCGGGCAGTACTTC
TRBV28	-	-	TRBJ2-7	CASSFGEDYEQYF	TGTGCCAGCAGTTTTGGGGAGGACTACGAGCAGTACTTC
TRBV6-5	TRBD2	-	TRBJ2-5	CASSSPRGGDETQYF	TGTGCCAGCAGTTCCCCTCGGGGGGGGGATGAGACCCAGTACTTC
TRBV7-8	TRBD1	few	TRBJ1-1	CASSKGQGLYFTEAFF	TGTGCCAGCAGCAAGGGACAGGGGTTATATTTTACTGAAGCTTTCTTT
TRBV19	TRBD2	-	TRBJ2-7	CASSVSGLARTYEQYF	TGTGCCAGTAGTGTCTCCGGACTAGCGCGTACCTACGAGCAGTACTTC
TRBV10-3	-	-	TRBJ2-1	CASSDSAEANEQFF	TGTGCCAGCAGTGACTCGGCGGAAGCCAATGAGCAGTTCTTC
TRBV27	TRBD2	once	TRBJ2-1	CASSFRWTSRFNEQFF	TGTGCCAGCAGTTTTAGGTGGACTAGCCGCTTCAATGAGCAGTTCTTC
TRBV4-3	TRBD1	-	TRBJ1-4	CASSQDRGQGREKLFF	TGCGCCAGCAGCCAAGATAGGGGACAGGGACGTGAAAAACTGTTTTTT
TRBV27	-	medium-sized	TRBJ2-7	CASGGSDIRYEQYF	TGTGCCAGCGGGGGGTCGGACATCAGGTACGAGCAGTACTTC
TRBV4-1	-	few	TRBJ2-2	CASSPLGGGTGELFF	TGCGCCAGCAGTCCCTTAGGGGGAGGGACCGGGGAGCTGTTTTTT
TRBV5-4	-	-	TRBJ2-7	CASSLGSYYEQYF	TGTGCCAGCAGCTTGGGCTCCTACTACGAGCAGTACTTC
TRBV10-3	TRBD1	-	TRBJ2-1	CAIRTGDEQFF	TGTGCCATCAGGACAGGGGATGAGCAGTTCTTC
TRBV9	-	-	TRBJ2-2	CASSVEARVITGELFF	TGTGCCAGCAGCGTAGAAGCCAGGGTTATTACCGGGGAGCTGTTTTTT
TRBV6-6	TRBD1	few	TRBJ1-4	CASSYSRRQGGEKLFF	TGTGCCAGCAGTTACTCGAGGAGACAGGGAGGAGAAAAACTGTTTTTT
TRBV7-9	-	once	TRBJ2-1	CASSSKAGYNEQFF	TGTGCCAGCAGCTCCAAGGCGGGATACAATGAGCAGTTCTTC